Reported below is one T cell receptor (beta chain). Antigen specificity is unknown. The data stem from a study of B cell selection in AIRE deficiency. Regarding the study as a whole: Healthy donors alone shared 30% to 35% of approximately 3,500 Treg sequences; patients alone about 10%.

Some clones are missing from TCRdb's copy, which holds only in-frame ones; the method was immunoSEQ multiplex PCR. The data hold 23,000 or so clones, with nearly 97% observed a single time. The sorted conventional CD4 T cells were gated as CD4+CD127+. Unrelated healthy donors provided the controls. The V gene's germline CDR1 is SGHTA and CDR2 FQGNSA. The CDR3 has 18 residues. J gave up 2 bases and V 5 bases, and 12 bases lay outside the gene matches. The clonotype was recovered from a human donor in good health. The sample consisted of CD4+CD127+ conventional T cells sorted from PBMCs. V and J are TRBV7-2 and TRBJ2-5, with 12 bases identical to TRBD2. The CDR3 nucleotides read TGTGCCAGCAGCCCGCCTAGCGGGGGGGCCTTTGGGCAAGAGACCCAGTACTTC. Translated, it gives CASSPPSGGAFGQETQYF.